This paragraph covers one T cell receptor (beta chain) sequence. Its specificity is unknown. The sample comes from a study of T cells in Graves' hyperthyroidism and ophthalmopathy. Study-wide results and limits: In the blood, most expanded thyroid clonotypes above 0.001 appeared as well.

Reasons for excluding patients were uncontrolled infection, other autoimmune disease, pregnancy or lactation. In germline, CDR1 is SEHNR, CDR2 FQNEAQ (reference sequence). The ends lost 5 bases at V and 9 bases at J; junction bases unmatched: 8. CDR3 length: 15 amino acids. RNA transcripts yielded amplified TCR beta CDR3 regions. First-round RT-PCR with HTBI primers amplified the TCR CDR3 region. TCRdb ran MiXCR on the multiplex PCR reads and lists one entry per CDR3 protein. The table shows a few hundred thousand distinct CDR3 sequences, with 13% to 15% occurring only once. The origin of this receptor is a middle-aged woman with Graves' hyperthyroidism. The material sequenced was blood. The rearrangement uses TRBV7-9 and TRBJ2-1, with TRBD1 identical over 12 bases. The CDR3 region has the DNA TGTGCCAGCAGCCGTCGGGACAGGGGGCTTGGTGAGCAGTTCTTC. The encoded protein is CASSRRDRGLGEQFF.